One and the same sample provided the 17 T cell receptor beta chains below, sequenced in a study of cytotoxic CD8 clonotypes in ibrutinib-treated CLL (TCRdb year 2021). Library prep was done by the immunoSEQ multiplex PCR assay. TCRdb's version of the immuneACCESS table is confined to in-frame rearrangements and falls short of the full clone set. An unresolved V gene accounts for under half of the shortfall where checked; the remainder is of unknown origin. For this sample there are about 140,000 clones; around 77% appear just once. Approximately 27% of the sample is held by the ten biggest clonotypes. Read against the paper, the sample's time point label means: eleven to twelve months on ibrutinib. Sequenced here: PBMCs, sampled after 12 months of ibrutinib treatment. These receptors were obtained from a human donor with chronic lymphocytic leukemia.

This clone was detected a few times. The rearrangement uses TRBV28 and TRBJ1-2; 8 bases align to TRBD1. The CDR3 length is 14 residues. CDR1 is MDHEN, CDR2 SYDVKM, per germline. Trimming removed 3 bases from V and 8 bases from J; junction bases left unmatched: 8. This chain's CDR3 is CASSFSGTGWGYTF. In nucleotides, the CDR3 is TGTGCCAGCAGTTTCTCCGGGACAGGCTGGGGCTACACCTTC.

This CDR3 is CSVTGKMGYNEQFF. DNA of the CDR3: TGCAGCGTTACAGGGAAAATGGGATACAATGAGCAGTTCTTC. This chain joins TRBV29-1 and TRBJ2-1; D might be TRBD1 (6 bases). Trimming pared 5 bases from V and 4 bases from J, leaving 15 bases between. The CDR3 covers 14 residues. The germline V gene encodes CDR1 SQVTM and CDR2 ANQGSEA.

V usage is TRBV6-5 and J usage is TRBJ1-4, with TRBD1 as a possible D gene (5 bases). This CDR3 contains 15 residues. V lost 2 bases, J lost 12 bases, and 19 bases lay in between. The germline CDR1 and CDR2 sequences are MNHEY and SVGAGI. The CDR3 here is CASSYVGRTPRELFF. The CDR3 DNA follows: TGTGCCAGCAGTTACGTGGGAAGAACCCCCAGGGAACTGTTTTTT.

This chain joins TRBV7-2 and TRBJ2-1, with TRBD2 matching over 13 bases. The CDR3 consists of 15 residues. Trimming cost V 5 bases and J 10 bases; bases outside gene matches: 8. Germline loops: CDR1 SGHTA, CDR2 FQGNSA. The CDR3 loop reads CASSPGLAGSGEQFF. Here the CDR3 DNA reads TGTGCCAGCAGCCCGGGACTAGCGGGGTCGGGAGAGCAGTTCTTC. Variable domain in full (rest from reference TRBV7-2 and TRBJ2-1): GAGVSQSPSNKVTEKGKDVELRCDPISGHTALYWYRQSLGQGLEFLIYFQGNSAPDKSGLPSDRFSAERTGGSVSTLTIQRTQQEDSAVYLCASSPGLAGSGEQFFGPGTRLTVL.

The chain joins TRBV6-1 to TRBJ1-2; TRBD1 matches 7 bases. Losses at the gene ends were 5 bases for V and 3 bases for J; bases not matched to a gene: 6. CDR1 is MNHNS, CDR2 SASEGT, per germline. The CDR3 contains 14 residues. The CDR3 DNA reads TGTGCCAGCAGTAGACAGGGTACGGACTATGGCTACACCTTC. This codes for CASSRQGTDYGYTF.

The V gene is TRBV28, the J gene TRBJ2-5; tentatively, D is TRBD2 (5 bases). The CDR3 extends over 14 amino acids. The V gene's germline CDR1 is MDHEN and CDR2 SYDVKM. V dropped 1 base and J dropped 3 bases, with 9 bases sitting between them. The DNA for the CDR3 is TGTGCCAGCAGTTTATTTGGGGAGAAAGAGACCCAGTACTTC. Translated, it gives CASSLFGEKETQYF.

This clone was picked up a small number of times. The chain is built from TRBV7-3 and TRBJ1-1; D uncertain. The CDR3 runs 13 residues. Germline V gene data show CDR1 as SGHTA and CDR2 as FQGTGA. Deletions cut 6 bases from V and 4 bases from J, with 12 bases between. The CDR3 protein is CASRKTEGTEAFF. The CDR3 DNA reads TGTGCCAGCAGAAAGACCGAAGGCACTGAAGCTTTCTTT.

The chain recombines TRBV13 with TRBJ1-1; 8 nucleotides agree with TRBD1. This CDR3 comprises 17 residues. The V gene end was trimmed by 5 bases and the J gene end by 0 bases; junction bases not matched to a gene: 11. Germline loops: CDR1 PRHDT, CDR2 FYEKMQ (reference sequence). The CDR3 DNA reads TGTGCCAGCAGCCCCCCCGGACAGGGACCAATGAACACTGAAGCTTTCTTT. This codes for CASSPPGQGPMNTEAFF.

At least ten counts were recorded for this clone. J is TRBJ1-4 and V is TRBV5-4; weak D call: TRBD1 (6 bases). Germline V CDR1 and CDR2: SGHNT, YYREEE (reference sequence). V lost 2 bases, J lost 0 bases, and 11 bases lay in between. This CDR3 has 16 residues. CDR3 coding DNA: TGTGCCAGCAGCTTCCTAGGGGGGGCAACTAATGAAAAACTGTTTTTT. It translates to CASSFLGGATNEKLFF.

This clone has ten or more counts. The V and J genes are TRBV28 and TRBJ2-7; D is possibly TRBD1 or TRBD2 (6 bases each). V gave up 3 bases and J gave up 4 bases, with 13 bases separating them. CDR3 length: 14 amino acids. The V gene's germline CDR1 is MDHEN and CDR2 SYDVKM. Here the CDR3 reads CASSFRGASYEQYF. The DNA of the CDR3 is TGTGCCAGCAGTTTTAGGGGGGCAAGTTACGAGCAGTACTTC.

With respect to this clone: A far bigger clonotype differs at one base, so this is likely a read error. Other nucleotide sequences in the sample specify the same CDR3. The gene calls are TRBV9 and TRBJ2-2; D not resolved. The CDR3 sequence is 12 residues long. Trimming cost V 2 bases and J 3 bases, with 2 bases left between them. Per germline, CDR1 SGDLS and CDR2 YYNGEE. The CDR3 region has the DNA TGTGCCAGCAGCGTTGACACCGGGGAGCTGTTTTTT. It encodes CASSVDTGELFF. The full variable domain, completed using reference TRBV9 and TRBJ2-2, is DSGVTQTPKHLITATGQRVTLRCSPRSGDLSVYWYQQSLDQGLQFLIQYYNGEERAKGNILERFSAQQFPDLHSELNLSSLELGDSALYFCASSVDTGELFFGEGSRLTVL.

This clone occurred a few times. The V and J genes are TRBV28 and TRBJ2-7, with 8 bases that match TRBD1. CDR1 and CDR2 from the germline V gene are MDHEN and SYDVKM. The V segment lost 5 bases and the J segment 2 bases; nucleotides outside the gene matches: 8. The CDR3 extends over 15 amino acids. The CDR3: CASSAVGQATYEQYF. In nucleotides, the CDR3 is TGTGCCAGCAGTGCGGTGGGACAGGCCACCTACGAGCAGTACTTC.

The chain recombines TRBV19 with TRBJ1-3; D perhaps matches TRBD1 (5 bases). The ends were cut back, 5 bases at V and 2 bases at J, with 16 bases in the middle. There are 16 residues in the CDR3. Germline assignment: CDR1 LNHDA and CDR2 SQIVND (reference sequence). The CDR3 loop is CASSEVETGAGNTIYF. In DNA form, the CDR3 reads TGTGCCAGTAGTGAGGTAGAAACGGGGGCTGGAAACACCATATATTTT. The whole variable domain, remainder taken from reference TRBV19 and TRBJ1-3, is DGGITQSPKYLFRKEGQNVTLSCEQNLNHDAMYWYRQDPGQGLRLIYYSQIVNDFQKGDIAEGYSVSREKKESFPLTVTSAQKNPTAFYLCASSEVETGAGNTIYFGEGSWLTVV.

The rearrangement links TRBV5-8 to TRBJ2-1; D possibly uses TRBD1 or TRBD2 (5 bases each). The CDR3 spans 15 residues. The V end was cut by 0 bases, the J end by 7 bases, with 14 bases between. From germline, CDR1 is SGHTS and CDR2 YDEGEE. The CDR3 DNA reads as TGTGCCAGCAGCTTGGCTCCCGGGGCCTGGAATGAGCAGTTCTTC. Its translation: CASSLAPGAWNEQFF.

This chain joins TRBV10-3 and TRBJ1-4, with 8 bases lining up with TRBD1. Germline V CDR1 and CDR2: ENHRY, SYGVKD. The CDR3 spans 13 residues. V shed 9 bases and J 0 bases; nucleotides not matched to a gene: 0. The CDR3 DNA follows: TGTGCCATACAGGGGGCAACTAATGAAAAACTGTTTTTT. The encoded protein is CAIQGATNEKLFF.

CDR3 amino acids: CASSFSRQGSLGEQFF. In DNA, the CDR3 is TGTGCCAGCAGTTTTTCTCGACAGGGCTCGTTAGGTGAGCAGTTCTTC. The genes are TRBV28 and TRBJ2-1, with TRBD1 matching over 7 bases. CDR3 length: 16 amino acids. The germline V gene has CDR1 MDHEN and CDR2 SYDVKM. The J segment lost 9 bases and the V segment lost 3 bases, leaving 14 bases of the junction unmatched. Full variable domain (missing parts from reference TRBV28 and TRBJ2-1): DVKVTQSSRYLVKRTGEKVFLECVQDMDHENMFWYRQDPGLGLRLIYFSYDVKMKEKGDIPEGYSVSREKKERFSLILESASTNQTSMYLCASSFSRQGSLGEQFFGPGTRLTVL.

CDR3 sequence reads: CASSTRQGAPLAGPYEQYF. The CDR3 region has the DNA TGTGCCAGCAGTACCCGACAGGGGGCGCCTCTAGCGGGGCCCTACGAGCAGTACTTC. V and J are TRBV27 and TRBJ2-7, with D possibly matching TRBD1 (10 bases). Germline lookup yields CDR1 MNHEY and CDR2 SMNVEV (reference sequence). The CDR3 runs 19 residues. V lost 5 bases, J lost 2 bases, and 28 bases lay in between.